The source of this T cell receptor (beta chain) is a study of long-term antiretroviral therapy in people with HIV. Sequencing used immunoSEQ v3.0 at survey level. Assay used: immunoSEQ multiplex PCR; TCRdb lists only in-frame clones, some missing. The sample lists 5,500 to 6,000 clones, about 77% seen once, with roughly 10% in the top ten. CDR3 length: 16 residues. Germline V gene lookup returns CDR1 MDHEN and CDR2 SYDVKM. The V and J ends lost 6 bases and 2 bases respectively, with 14 bases between them. Per donor, a minimum of one pre-ART and a minimum of two post-ART PBMC samples were available. In the United States, treatment was given to all participants with HIV.

The chain uses TRBV28 and TRBJ2-6; the D gene is possibly TRBD2 (5 bases). Sequencing used unsorted PBMCs, obtained 1.8 years before starting antiretroviral therapy. The source is a man in his forties with HIV. The CDR3 bases are TGTGCCAGCAGGCGACGGGGTTCTACTGGGGCCAACGTCCTGACTTTC. Its protein product is CASRRRGSTGANVLTF.